The 4 T cell receptor beta chains below were found in one sample sequenced in a study of molecular identifiers for immune sequencing clone quantification. TCRdb re-called the PCR reads with MiXCR, one entry per CDR3 protein. The sample contains about 510,000 distinct CDR3 sequences, 20% to 25% of which appear only once. The sequencing input was naive CD8+ T cells from blood, with Jurkat cell RNA spiked in. Subset defined: FACS-sorted CD8+CD4-CCR7+CD45RA+ naive T cells. The source of these receptors is a human donor in good health. Some libraries in this study had Jurkat cell RNA spiked in.

Only a few counts were recorded for this clonotype. This chain links TRBV10-3 with TRBJ2-1, with no clear D. The CDR3 runs to 13 residues. Trimming took off 4 bases at V and 7 bases at J, with 11 bases between the two ends. Germline V gene lookup returns CDR1 ENHRY and CDR2 SYGVKD. CDR3 DNA sequence: TGTGCCATCAGTGTTCTCCCCTGGAATGAGCAGTTCTTC. Protein: CAISVLPWNEQFF.

The table lists this clonotype with a few counts. The chain couples TRBV30 to TRBJ2-4; possibly TRBD2 for D (5 bases). V lost 3 bases, J lost 0 bases, and 12 bases lay in between. Germline values: CDR1 GTSNPN, CDR2 SVGIG (reference sequence). CDR3 size: 15 residues. CDR3 sequence reads: CAWRDIREAKNIQYF. CDR3 DNA: TGTGCCTGGAGGGATATCCGGGAAGCCAAAAACATTCAGTACTTC.

Concerning this clonotype itself: A read error may produce the germline difference seen at one junction end. This chain connects TRBV29-1 to TRBJ2-2, with 16 nucleotides matching TRBD2. This CDR3 contains 17 residues. CDR1 and CDR2 (germline): SQVTM, ANQGSEA. The CDR3 sequence is CSVGVGLAGGGTGELFF. The CDR3 DNA follows: TGCAGCGTCGGAGTGGGACTAGCGGGGGGGGGCACCGGGGAGTTGTTTTTT.

This clonotype came up many times. The rearrangement joins TRBV12-3 or TRBV12-4 to TRBJ2-2; 9 positions agree with TRBD1. There are 15 residues in the CDR3. The junction had 9 bases not matched to a gene; V was cut back by 6 bases and J by 7 bases. The CDR3 loop is CASRLKQGAVGELFF. In DNA, the CDR3 is TGTGCCAGCAGGCTAAAACAGGGGGCCGTCGGGGAGCTGTTTTTT.